This T cell receptor beta chain emerged from a study of T cells in Graves' hyperthyroidism and ophthalmopathy. V was pared by 6 bases and J by 1 base, with 18 bases between. CDR3 length equals 16 residues. Graves' hyperthyroidism is called stable when ophthalmopathy does not progress within 18 months. RNA transcripts provided the source from which TCR beta CDR3 regions were amplified. HTBI primers were used for first-round RT-PCR of the TCR CDR3. TCRdb reprocessed the multiplex PCR reads via MiXCR and lists one record per CDR3 protein. This sample yields a few hundred thousand distinct CDR3 sequences, of which more than 15% are seen a single time; under 8% belongs to the top ten. Study observations and caveats: Most thyroid clonotypes that were expanded above 0.001 also turned up in blood.

In this sample, this clonotype turned up many times. The antigen is unknown. This sequence was found in a woman in her twenties or thirties with Graves' hyperthyroidism. The V gene is TRBV12-3 or TRBV12-4, the J gene TRBJ1-1, with D perhaps TRBD1 (5 bases). What was sequenced was blood. CDR3 region: CASRTDWDGKNTEAFF. The CDR3 DNA reads as TGTGCCAGCAGAACCGATTGGGACGGGAAGAACACTGAAGCTTTCTTT.